The rows below give T cell receptor beta chains drawn from one sample of a study of shared clonotypes between healthy human individuals. Data came from immunoSEQ multiplex PCR; TCRdb stores just in-frame clones and leaves some out. The data contain millions of clones, 85% to 95% of them singletons. The sequenced sample consisted of naive CD4+ T cells from PBMCs. These receptors all stem from a man aged 18 to 35 in good health. Some clones in this sample may be carry-over from other donors' samples. CDR3s include the opening cysteine and the closing phenylalanine or tryptophan. Fields, in order: D gene, clone size, V gene, J gene, CDR3 protein, CDR3 DNA. A D gene is named only where the DNA matches it firmly. Size tells how often a clone was seen (once, few, many) or the class of an expanded clone, and some rows leave it out.

d_call: -; clone_size: -; v_call: TRBV5-1; j_call: TRBJ2-3; cdr3_aa: CASSLGSTTSTDTQYF; cdr3_nt: TGCGCCAGCAGCTTAGGGTCAACAACTAGCACAGATACGCAGTATTTT
d_call: TRBD2; clone_size: -; v_call: TRBV18; j_call: TRBJ2-7; cdr3_aa: CASSLPASGYEQYF; cdr3_nt: TGTGCCAGCTCACTCCCGGCTAGCGGGTACGAGCAGTACTTC
d_call: -; clone_size: -; v_call: TRBV11-1; j_call: TRBJ1-6; cdr3_aa: CASSLSRTGGSPLHF; cdr3_nt: TGTGCCAGCAGCTTATCCCGGACGGGAGGATCACCCCTCCACTTT
d_call: -; clone_size: -; v_call: TRBV27; j_call: TRBJ1-2; cdr3_aa: CASSLKGAGNYGYTF; cdr3_nt: TGTGCCAGCAGTTTAAAAGGGGCCGGTAACTATGGCTACACCTTC
d_call: -; clone_size: -; v_call: TRBV20-1; j_call: TRBJ2-7; cdr3_aa: CSAGAEYF; cdr3_nt: TGCAGTGCCGGAGCGGAGTACTTC
d_call: -; clone_size: -; v_call: TRBV7-2; j_call: TRBJ2-3; cdr3_aa: CASSLEGWGSTDTQYF; cdr3_nt: TGTGCCAGCAGCTTAGAGGGGTGGGGAAGCACAGATACGCAGTATTTT
d_call: -; clone_size: -; v_call: TRBV11-2; j_call: TRBJ2-4; cdr3_aa: CASRFGGDIQYF; cdr3_nt: TGTGCCAGCCGCTTCGGGGGTGACATTCAGTACTTC
d_call: -; clone_size: -; v_call: TRBV7-2; j_call: TRBJ2-3; cdr3_aa: CASSLAGRWSDTQYF; cdr3_nt: TGTGCCAGCAGCTTAGCCGGTCGGTGGTCGGATACGCAGTATTTT
d_call: -; clone_size: -; v_call: TRBV6-4; j_call: TRBJ2-6; cdr3_aa: CASSVGAAGANVLTF; cdr3_nt: TGTGCCAGCAGTGTGGGGGCGGCGGGGGCCAACGTCCTGACTTTC
d_call: TRBD1; clone_size: -; v_call: TRBV7-2; j_call: TRBJ2-1; cdr3_aa: CASSRDRGEPNEQFF; cdr3_nt: TGTGCCAGCAGCCGGGACAGGGGCGAACCCAATGAGCAGTTCTTC
d_call: -; clone_size: -; v_call: TRBV7-9; j_call: TRBJ2-4; cdr3_aa: CASSSSDYRPGVKNIQYF; cdr3_nt: TGTGCCAGCAGCTCCAGTGACTATCGTCCCGGGGTCAAAAACATTCAGTACTTC
d_call: -; clone_size: once; v_call: TRBV5-1; j_call: TRBJ2-5; cdr3_aa: CASSLADTPGETQYF; cdr3_nt: TGCGCCAGCAGCTTGGCGGACACCCCTGGGGAGACCCAGTACTTC
d_call: -; clone_size: -; v_call: TRBV7-9; j_call: TRBJ2-3; cdr3_aa: CASSLRSGNFPDTQYF; cdr3_nt: TGTGCCAGCAGCTTACGATCCGGGAACTTCCCAGATACGCAGTATTTT
d_call: -; clone_size: -; v_call: TRBV5-1; j_call: TRBJ2-5; cdr3_aa: CASSLGGKETQYF; cdr3_nt: TGCGCCAGCAGCTTGGGGGGAAAAGAGACCCAGTACTTC
d_call: -; clone_size: -; v_call: TRBV5-1; j_call: TRBJ1-3; cdr3_aa: CASSLDYAGGNTIYF; cdr3_nt: TGCGCCAGCAGCTTGGATTATGCAGGTGGAAACACCATATATTTT
d_call: -; clone_size: -; v_call: TRBV5-6; j_call: TRBJ1-3; cdr3_aa: CASSVGPGNTIYF; cdr3_nt: TGTGCCAGCAGCGTTGGCCCTGGAAACACCATATATTTT
d_call: -; clone_size: -; v_call: TRBV7-3; j_call: TRBJ2-1; cdr3_aa: CASSPRVGREQFF; cdr3_nt: TGTGCCAGCAGCCCCAGGGTGGGGCGCGAGCAGTTCTTC
d_call: TRBD1; clone_size: -; v_call: TRBV10-3; j_call: TRBJ1-6; cdr3_aa: CAISESGQGNSPLHF; cdr3_nt: TGTGCCATCAGTGAGTCGGGACAGGGTAATTCACCCCTCCACTTT
d_call: -; clone_size: few; v_call: TRBV28; j_call: TRBJ1-4; cdr3_aa: CASSPAAKNEKLFF; cdr3_nt: TGTGCCAGCAGTCCCGCAGCTAAGAATGAAAAACTGTTTTTT
d_call: -; clone_size: -; v_call: TRBV11-3; j_call: TRBJ1-1; cdr3_aa: CASSLEFRTEAFF; cdr3_nt: TGTGCCAGCAGCTTGGAATTCAGGACTGAAGCTTTCTTT
d_call: -; clone_size: -; v_call: TRBV5-1; j_call: TRBJ2-1; cdr3_aa: CASSRAYNEQFF; cdr3_nt: TGCGCCAGCTCTCGGGCCTACAATGAGCAGTTCTTC
d_call: TRBD2; clone_size: once; v_call: TRBV4-2; j_call: TRBJ2-7; cdr3_aa: CASSQVASGSLEQYF; cdr3_nt: TGTGCCAGCAGCCAAGTGGCTAGCGGGAGTCTCGAGCAGTACTTC
d_call: -; clone_size: once; v_call: TRBV7-9; j_call: TRBJ2-3; cdr3_aa: CASSRGTDTQYF; cdr3_nt: TGTGCCAGCAGCCGAGGAACAGATACGCAGTATTTT
d_call: -; clone_size: -; v_call: TRBV5-1; j_call: TRBJ2-6; cdr3_aa: CASSLGDSSGANVLTF; cdr3_nt: TGCGCCAGCAGCTTGGGTGACAGCTCTGGGGCCAACGTCCTGACTTTC
d_call: TRBD2; clone_size: -; v_call: TRBV28; j_call: TRBJ2-1; cdr3_aa: CASSSSGNYNEQFF; cdr3_nt: TGTGCCAGCAGCTCTAGCGGTAACTACAATGAGCAGTTCTTC
d_call: -; clone_size: -; v_call: TRBV19; j_call: TRBJ1-1; cdr3_aa: CASGGRGNTEAFF; cdr3_nt: TGTGCCAGTGGAGGCCGGGGGAACACTGAAGCTTTCTTT
d_call: -; clone_size: -; v_call: TRBV19; j_call: TRBJ2-1; cdr3_aa: CASSIWRGSYNEQFF; cdr3_nt: TGTGCCAGTAGTATTTGGCGAGGCTCCTACAATGAGCAGTTCTTC
d_call: TRBD2; clone_size: -; v_call: TRBV4-1; j_call: TRBJ2-4; cdr3_aa: CASTPGASGRFSAKNIQYF; cdr3_nt: TGCGCCAGCACCCCAGGGGCTAGCGGGAGGTTTTCAGCCAAAAACATTCAGTACTTC
d_call: -; clone_size: -; v_call: TRBV7-6; j_call: TRBJ2-1; cdr3_aa: CASSSTGTPNYNEQFF; cdr3_nt: TGTGCCAGCAGCTCGACTGGGACACCAAATTACAATGAGCAGTTCTTC
d_call: -; clone_size: -; v_call: TRBV5-1; j_call: TRBJ1-1; cdr3_aa: CASSGLRGDTEAFF; cdr3_nt: TGCGCCAGCAGCGGGTTAAGGGGGGACACTGAAGCTTTCTTT
d_call: TRBD1; clone_size: -; v_call: TRBV19; j_call: TRBJ2-5; cdr3_aa: CASSRDRDRETQYF; cdr3_nt: TGTGCCAGTAGCCGGGACAGGGATCGAGAGACCCAGTACTTC
d_call: -; clone_size: -; v_call: TRBV28; j_call: TRBJ1-5; cdr3_aa: CASSDGVRTQHF; cdr3_nt: TGTGCCAGCAGTGATGGAGTACGGACCCAGCATTTT
d_call: -; clone_size: -; v_call: TRBV6-1; j_call: TRBJ2-2; cdr3_aa: CASSRTNTGELFF; cdr3_nt: TGTGCCAGCAGTAGAACGAACACCGGGGAGCTGTTTTTT
d_call: TRBD2; clone_size: -; v_call: TRBV6-5; j_call: TRBJ2-1; cdr3_aa: CASSYRASGNEQFF; cdr3_nt: TGTGCCAGCAGTTACCGGGCTAGCGGCAATGAGCAGTTCTTC
d_call: -; clone_size: -; v_call: TRBV7-8; j_call: TRBJ2-7; cdr3_aa: CASSLQVLGSSYEQYF; cdr3_nt: TGTGCCAGCAGCTTACAAGTTTTGGGAAGCTCCTACGAGCAGTACTTC
d_call: -; clone_size: once; v_call: TRBV12-5; j_call: TRBJ2-1; cdr3_aa: CASGLGELRHSHEQFF; cdr3_nt: TGTGCTAGTGGTTTGGGCGAACTAAGACATTCGCATGAGCAGTTCTTC
d_call: -; clone_size: -; v_call: TRBV6-1; j_call: TRBJ2-5; cdr3_aa: CASLRRGNWETQYF; cdr3_nt: TGTGCCAGCCTCAGAAGGGGTAACTGGGAGACCCAGTACTTC
d_call: TRBD1; clone_size: -; v_call: TRBV28; j_call: TRBJ2-7; cdr3_aa: CASSFWGTATTF; cdr3_nt: TGTGCCAGCAGTTTTTGGGGGACAGCCACAACCTTC
d_call: -; clone_size: -; v_call: TRBV2; j_call: TRBJ2-7; cdr3_aa: CASSRPSYEQYF; cdr3_nt: TGTGCCAGCTCACGCCCGTCCTACGAGCAGTACTTC
d_call: -; clone_size: -; v_call: TRBV7-9; j_call: TRBJ2-7; cdr3_aa: CASSRTEGVETYEQYF; cdr3_nt: TGTGCCAGCAGCCGTACGGAGGGGGTAGAGACCTACGAGCAGTACTTC
d_call: TRBD1; clone_size: once; v_call: TRBV11-3; j_call: TRBJ2-5; cdr3_aa: CASSSSGQGRETQYF; cdr3_nt: TGTGCCAGCAGCTCCTCGGGACAGGGTCGGGAGACCCAGTACTTC
d_call: -; clone_size: -; v_call: TRBV28; j_call: TRBJ2-7; cdr3_aa: CASRLLGQSSYEQYF; cdr3_nt: TGTGCCAGCAGATTACTAGGACAGAGCTCCTACGAGCAGTACTTC
d_call: -; clone_size: -; v_call: TRBV5-4; j_call: TRBJ2-7; cdr3_aa: CASSLAGNSYEQYF; cdr3_nt: TGTGCCAGCAGCTTGGCGGGTAACTCCTACGAGCAGTACTTC
d_call: TRBD1; clone_size: -; v_call: TRBV14; j_call: TRBJ1-2; cdr3_aa: CASSQPGQTKNYGYTF; cdr3_nt: TGTGCCAGCAGCCAACCGGGACAGACGAAGAACTATGGCTACACCTTC
d_call: -; clone_size: -; v_call: TRBV11-1; j_call: TRBJ1-1; cdr3_aa: CASSFGPTEAFF; cdr3_nt: TGTGCCAGCAGCTTCGGTCCCACTGAAGCTTTCTTT
d_call: TRBD2; clone_size: -; v_call: TRBV5-1; j_call: TRBJ2-1; cdr3_aa: CASSRTSGNYNEQFF; cdr3_nt: TGCGCCAGCAGCCGGACTAGCGGGAACTACAATGAGCAGTTCTTC
d_call: TRBD1; clone_size: -; v_call: TRBV6-1; j_call: TRBJ1-1; cdr3_aa: CASRPWGTGAFF; cdr3_nt: TGTGCCAGCAGGCCCTGGGGGACAGGAGCTTTCTTT
d_call: -; clone_size: few; v_call: TRBV2; j_call: TRBJ2-7; cdr3_aa: CASRGGISYEQYF; cdr3_nt: TGTGCCAGCAGAGGAGGGATCTCCTACGAGCAGTACTTC